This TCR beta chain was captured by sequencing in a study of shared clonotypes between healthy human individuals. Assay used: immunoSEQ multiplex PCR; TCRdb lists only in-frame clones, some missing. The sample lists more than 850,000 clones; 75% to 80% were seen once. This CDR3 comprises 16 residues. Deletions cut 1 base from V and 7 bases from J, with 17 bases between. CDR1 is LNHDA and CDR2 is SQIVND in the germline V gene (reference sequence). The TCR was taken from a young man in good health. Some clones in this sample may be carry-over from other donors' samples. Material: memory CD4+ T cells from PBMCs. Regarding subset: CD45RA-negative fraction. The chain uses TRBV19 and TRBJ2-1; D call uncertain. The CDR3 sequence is CASSIATTPTLNEQFF. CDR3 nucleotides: TGTGCCAGTAGTATAGCCACGACCCCTACTTTGAATGAGCAGTTCTTC.